This TCR beta chain was recorded in a study of T cell responses to AZD1222 COVID-19 vaccine. Findings and limits, study-wide: Spike-wide coverage was observed for vaccine-associated CD4 TCRs, with dominant responses at 160-218 and 743-854. Among those given AZD1222, only 6 or 7 were seropositive at baseline. Only after the peak T cell response were repertoires sampled. Females outnumbered males among donors, who were mostly white British; clonal diversity was possibly underestimated.

This clone was recorded once. What it recognizes is unknown. This CDR3 is 15 amino acids long. Losses at the gene ends were 2 bases for V and 0 bases for J; bases not matched to a gene: 3. Germline assignment: CDR1 MDHEN and CDR2 SYDVKM. Data came from immunoSEQ multiplex PCR; TCRdb stores just in-frame clones and leaves some out. The sample includes some 110,000 clones, 88% seen only once; the top ten take 3.5% to 4%. The sequencing used peripheral blood, collected 28 days after the second AZD1222 dose. V is TRBV28 and J is TRBJ1-2; 7 nucleotides align to TRBD1. The TCR was taken from an adult who received the AZD1222 COVID-19 vaccine. CDR3 sequence reads: CASSLPDRTNYGYTF. The CDR3 nucleotides read TGTGCCAGCAGTTTACCGGACAGGACTAACTATGGCTACACCTTC.